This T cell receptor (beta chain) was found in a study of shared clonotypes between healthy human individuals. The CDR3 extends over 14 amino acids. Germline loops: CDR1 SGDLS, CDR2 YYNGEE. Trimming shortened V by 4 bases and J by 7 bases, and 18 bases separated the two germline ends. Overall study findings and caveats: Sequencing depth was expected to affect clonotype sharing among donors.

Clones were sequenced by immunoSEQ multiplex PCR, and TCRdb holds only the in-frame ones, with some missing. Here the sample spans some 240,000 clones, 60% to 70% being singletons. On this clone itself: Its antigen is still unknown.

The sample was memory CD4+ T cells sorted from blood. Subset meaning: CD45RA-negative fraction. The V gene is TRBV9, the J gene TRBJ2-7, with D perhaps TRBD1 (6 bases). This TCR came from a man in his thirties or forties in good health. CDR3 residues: CASSSVGGSGEQYF. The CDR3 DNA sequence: TGTGCCAGCAGCTCCGTAGGGGGATCGGGGGAGCAGTACTTC.